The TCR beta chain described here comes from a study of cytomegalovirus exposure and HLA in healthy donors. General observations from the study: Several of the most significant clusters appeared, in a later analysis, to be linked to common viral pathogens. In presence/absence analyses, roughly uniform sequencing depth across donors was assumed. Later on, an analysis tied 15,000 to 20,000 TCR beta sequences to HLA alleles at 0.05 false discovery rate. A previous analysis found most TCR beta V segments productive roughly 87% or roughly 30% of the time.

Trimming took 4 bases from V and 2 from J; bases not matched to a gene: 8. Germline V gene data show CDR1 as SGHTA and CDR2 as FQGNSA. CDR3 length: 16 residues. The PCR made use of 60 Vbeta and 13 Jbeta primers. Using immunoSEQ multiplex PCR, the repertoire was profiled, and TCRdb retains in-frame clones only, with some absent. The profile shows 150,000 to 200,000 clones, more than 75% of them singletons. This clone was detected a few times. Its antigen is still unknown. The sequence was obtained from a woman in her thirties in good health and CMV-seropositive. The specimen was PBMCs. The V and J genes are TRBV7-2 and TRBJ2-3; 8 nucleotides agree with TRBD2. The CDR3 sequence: CASSYVTGGYTDTQYF. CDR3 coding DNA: TGTGCCAGCAGCTACGTCACGGGGGGGTACACAGATACGCAGTATTTT.